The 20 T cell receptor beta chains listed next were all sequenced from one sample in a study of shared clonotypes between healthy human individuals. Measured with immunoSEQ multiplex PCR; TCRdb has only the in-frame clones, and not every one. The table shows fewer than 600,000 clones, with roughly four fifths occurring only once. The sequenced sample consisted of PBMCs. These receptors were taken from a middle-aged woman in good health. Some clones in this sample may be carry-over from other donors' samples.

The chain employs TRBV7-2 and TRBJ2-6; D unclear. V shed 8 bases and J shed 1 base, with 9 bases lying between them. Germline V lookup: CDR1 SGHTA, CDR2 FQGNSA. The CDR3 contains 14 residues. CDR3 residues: CASADLSGANVLTF. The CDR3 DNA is TGTGCCAGCGCTGATTTATCTGGGGCCAACGTCCTGACTTTC.

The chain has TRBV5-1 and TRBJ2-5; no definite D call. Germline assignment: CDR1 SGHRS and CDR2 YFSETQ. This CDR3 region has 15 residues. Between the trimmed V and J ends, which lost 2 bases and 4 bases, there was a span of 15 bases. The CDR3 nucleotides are TGCGCCAGCAGCTTTGGACCGCCCGGAGTAGAGACCCAGTACTTC. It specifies CASSFGPPGVETQYF.

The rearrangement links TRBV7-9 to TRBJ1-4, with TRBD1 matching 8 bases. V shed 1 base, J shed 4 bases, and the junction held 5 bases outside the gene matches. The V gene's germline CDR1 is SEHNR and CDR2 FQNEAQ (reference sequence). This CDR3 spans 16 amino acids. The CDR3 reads CASSLGWDRYNEKLFF. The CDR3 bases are TGTGCCAGCAGCTTAGGATGGGACAGGTATAATGAAAAACTGTTTTTT.

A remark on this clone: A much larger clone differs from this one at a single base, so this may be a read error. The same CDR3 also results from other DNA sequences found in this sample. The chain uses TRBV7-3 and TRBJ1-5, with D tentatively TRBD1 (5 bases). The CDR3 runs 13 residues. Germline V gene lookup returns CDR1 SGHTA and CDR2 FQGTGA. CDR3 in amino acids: CASSADSHQPQHF. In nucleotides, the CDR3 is TGTGCCAGCAGCGCAGACAGTCATCAGCCCCAGCACTTT.

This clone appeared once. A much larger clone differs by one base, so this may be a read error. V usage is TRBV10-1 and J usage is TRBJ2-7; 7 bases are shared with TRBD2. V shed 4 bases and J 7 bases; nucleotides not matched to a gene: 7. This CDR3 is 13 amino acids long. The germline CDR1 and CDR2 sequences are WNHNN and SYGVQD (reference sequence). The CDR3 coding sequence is TGCGCCAGCAGTGGGCGGGAGCACTCTGAGCAGTACTTC. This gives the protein CASSGREHSEQYF.

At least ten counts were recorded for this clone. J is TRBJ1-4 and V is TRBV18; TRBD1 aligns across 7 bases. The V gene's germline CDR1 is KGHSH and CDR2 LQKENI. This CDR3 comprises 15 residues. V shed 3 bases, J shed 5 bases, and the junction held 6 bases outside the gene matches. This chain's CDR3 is CASSPMGQRNEKLFF. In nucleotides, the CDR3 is TGTGCCAGCTCACCGATGGGACAGAGGAATGAAAAACTGTTTTTT.

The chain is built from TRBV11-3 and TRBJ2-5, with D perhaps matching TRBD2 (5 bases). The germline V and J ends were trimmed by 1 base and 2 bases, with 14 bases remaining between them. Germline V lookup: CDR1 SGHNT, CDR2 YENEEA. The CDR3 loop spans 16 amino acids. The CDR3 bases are TGTGCCAGCAGCTTAGGGGTTAGCGAGGTACAAGAGACCCAGTACTTC. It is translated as CASSLGVSEVQETQYF.

CDR3 protein: CASSLGGNTEAFF. CDR3 nucleotide sequence: TGTGCCAGCAGCTTGGGGGGAAACACTGAAGCTTTCTTT. The rearrangement links TRBV5-6 to TRBJ1-1; D call uncertain. Germline V gene sequence: CDR1 SGHDT, CDR2 YYEEEE. The ends were cut back, 0 bases at V and 2 bases at J, with 5 bases in the middle. The CDR3 runs to 13 residues. Full variable domain (rest looked up from reference TRBV5-6 and TRBJ1-1): DAGVTQSPTHLIKTRGQQVTLRCSPKSGHDTVSWYQQALGQGPQFIFQYYEEEERQRGNFPDRFSGHQFPNYSSELNVNALLLGDSALYLCASSLGGNTEAFFGQGTRLTVV.

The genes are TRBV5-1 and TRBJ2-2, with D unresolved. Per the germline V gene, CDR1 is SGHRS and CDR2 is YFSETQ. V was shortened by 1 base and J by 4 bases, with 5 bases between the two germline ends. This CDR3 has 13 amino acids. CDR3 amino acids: CASSLIPTGELFF. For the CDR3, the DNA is TGCGCCAGCAGCTTGATTCCCACCGGGGAGCTGTTTTTT.

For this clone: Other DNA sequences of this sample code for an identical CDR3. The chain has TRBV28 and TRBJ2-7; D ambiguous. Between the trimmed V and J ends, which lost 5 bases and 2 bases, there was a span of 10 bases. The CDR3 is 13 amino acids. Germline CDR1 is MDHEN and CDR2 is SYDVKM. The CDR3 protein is CASSPPQTYEQYF. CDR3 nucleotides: TGTGCCAGCAGTCCTCCCCAAACCTACGAGCAGTACTTC.

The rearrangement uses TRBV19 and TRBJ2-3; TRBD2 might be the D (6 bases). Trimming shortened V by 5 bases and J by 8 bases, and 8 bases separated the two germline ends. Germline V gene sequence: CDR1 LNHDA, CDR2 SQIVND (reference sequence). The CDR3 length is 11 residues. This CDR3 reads CASSVGGTQYF. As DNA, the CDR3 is TGTGCCAGTAGTGTGGGAGGTACGCAGTATTTT.

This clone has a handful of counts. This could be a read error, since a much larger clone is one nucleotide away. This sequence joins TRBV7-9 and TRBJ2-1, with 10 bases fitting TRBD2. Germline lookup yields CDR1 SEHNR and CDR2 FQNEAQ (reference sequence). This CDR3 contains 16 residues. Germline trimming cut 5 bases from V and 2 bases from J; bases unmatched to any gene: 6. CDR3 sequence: CASSPPLAGAYNEQFF. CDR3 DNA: TGTGCCAGCAGCCCCCCCCTAGCGGGAGCCTACAATGAGCAGTTCTTC.

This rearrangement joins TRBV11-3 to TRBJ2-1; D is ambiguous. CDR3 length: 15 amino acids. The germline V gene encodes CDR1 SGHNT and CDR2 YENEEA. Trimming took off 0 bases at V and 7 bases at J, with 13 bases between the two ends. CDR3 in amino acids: CASSLDFEYGNEQFF. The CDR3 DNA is TGTGCCAGCAGCTTAGACTTCGAGTACGGGAATGAGCAGTTCTTC.

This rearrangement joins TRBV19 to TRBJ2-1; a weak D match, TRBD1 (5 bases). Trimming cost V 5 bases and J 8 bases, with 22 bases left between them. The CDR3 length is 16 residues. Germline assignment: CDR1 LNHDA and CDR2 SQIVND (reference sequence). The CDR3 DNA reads TGTGCCAGTAGTCAGACCAGGGAAAGGGTGTGGGATGAGCAGTTCTTC. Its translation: CASSQTRERVWDEQFF.

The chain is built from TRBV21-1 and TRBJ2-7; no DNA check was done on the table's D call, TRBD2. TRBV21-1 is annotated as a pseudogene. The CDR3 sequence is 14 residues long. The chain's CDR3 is CASSKLAGSYEQYF. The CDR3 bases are TGTGCCAGCAGCAAACTAGCTGGATCCTACGAGCAGTACTTC.

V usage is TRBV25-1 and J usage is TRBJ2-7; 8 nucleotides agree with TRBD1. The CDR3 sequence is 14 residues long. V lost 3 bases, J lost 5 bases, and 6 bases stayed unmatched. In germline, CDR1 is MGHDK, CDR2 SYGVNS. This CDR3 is CASSDPRGLDEQYF. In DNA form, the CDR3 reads TGTGCCAGCAGTGATCCCAGGGGGCTGGACGAGCAGTACTTC.

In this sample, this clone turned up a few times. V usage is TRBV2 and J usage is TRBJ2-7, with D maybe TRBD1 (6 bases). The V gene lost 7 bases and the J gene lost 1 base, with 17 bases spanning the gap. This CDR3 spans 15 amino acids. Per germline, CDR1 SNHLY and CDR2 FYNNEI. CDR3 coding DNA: TGTGCCAGCACTCCCGACAGGTATCGGTCCTACGAGCAGTACTTC. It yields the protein CASTPDRYRSYEQYF.

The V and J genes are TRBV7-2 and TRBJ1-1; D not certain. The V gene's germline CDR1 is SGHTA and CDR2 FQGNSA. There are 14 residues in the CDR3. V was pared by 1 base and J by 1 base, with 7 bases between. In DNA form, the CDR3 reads TGTGCCAGCAGCTTAGATCCGGGGAACACTGAAGCTTTCTTT. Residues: CASSLDPGNTEAFF.

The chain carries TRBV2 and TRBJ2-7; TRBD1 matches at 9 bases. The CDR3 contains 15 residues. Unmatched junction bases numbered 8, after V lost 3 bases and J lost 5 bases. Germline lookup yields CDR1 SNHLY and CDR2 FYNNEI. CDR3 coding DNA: TGTGCCAGCAGTGAGCCGGGACAGGGTTCCCACGAGCAGTACTTC. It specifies CASSEPGQGSHEQYF.

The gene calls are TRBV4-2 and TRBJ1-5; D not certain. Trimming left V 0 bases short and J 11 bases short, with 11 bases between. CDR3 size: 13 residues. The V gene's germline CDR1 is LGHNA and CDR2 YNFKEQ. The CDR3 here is CASSQDRGESQHF. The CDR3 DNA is TGTGCCAGCAGCCAAGATCGGGGAGAGTCCCAGCATTTT.